The sequence of this TCR beta chain was determined in a study of T cells in Graves' hyperthyroidism and ophthalmopathy. For the study at large: Peripheral blood was collected at initial diagnosis, before any treatment.

The patients, who ranged from 18 to 65 in age, presented with newly diagnosed hyperthyroidism lasting under 2 months. Thyroid ultrasound, orbital computed tomography, clinical symptoms, and serum thyroxine and TRAb underpinned diagnoses. The table lists this clonotype with many counts. From germline, CDR1 is KGHDR and CDR2 SFDVKD. This CDR3 comprises 15 residues. V dropped 3 bases and J dropped 7; count of bases not matched to a gene: 6. The source material, RNA transcripts, was used to amplify TCR beta CDR3 regions. Using the HTBI primer set, a first-round RT-PCR was run on the TCR CDR3. TCRdb called the multiplex PCR reads again in MiXCR, with one record for every CDR3 protein. The sample comprises hundreds of thousands of distinct CDR3 sequences, around a third of which are singletons, and around 32% rests with the top ten.

The sequenced material came from blood. The origin of this receptor is a woman aged 40 to 50 with Graves' hyperthyroidism. This chain uses TRBV24-1 with TRBJ1-2; 11 nucleotides match TRBD1. In DNA form, the CDR3 reads TGTGCCACCAGTGATGAAGGGACAGGGGGGTTTGGCTACACCTTC. It is translated as CATSDEGTGGFGYTF.